Presented here are 32 T cell receptor beta chains from one specimen sequenced in a study of T cell changes during pregnancy in multiple sclerosis. The repertoire was sequenced with immunoSEQ multiplex PCR; TCRdb's copy has only in-frame clones and lacks some. The table includes about 22,000 clones, 90% to 95% detected once. The starting material was CD8+ T cells from peripheral blood mononuclear cells, obtained in the third trimester of pregnancy. The source of these receptors is a female donor with multiple sclerosis, enrolled in a pregnancy study.

The chain joins TRBV9 to TRBJ2-1; D not certain. Trimming left V 4 bases short and J 5 bases short, with 4 bases between. This CDR3 contains 11 residues. The germline CDR1 and CDR2 sequences are SGDLS and YYNGEE. CDR3 sequence (DNA): TGTGCCAGCAGCCAGAACAATGAGCAGTTCTTC. Translation gives CASSQNNEQFF.

The CDR3 region has the DNA TGTGCCAGCAGCTTTTCAGGGGGTGGATACAATGAGCAGTTCTTC. Protein: CASSFSGGGYNEQFF. This chain links TRBV5-8 with TRBJ2-1; 7 bases fit TRBD1. Germline-derived CDR1 and CDR2 are SGHTS and YDEGEE. The CDR3 sequence is 15 residues long. V lost 2 bases and J lost 4; bases outside the gene matches: 6.

V is TRBV30 and J is TRBJ2-1; 9 positions agree with TRBD1. Trimming took 4 bases from V and 7 from J; bases not matched to a gene: 8. This CDR3 is built from 14 residues. In germline, CDR1 is GTSNPN, CDR2 SVGIG (reference sequence). CDR3 sequence (DNA): TGTGCCTGGAACGTAGGGACAGGGAATAATGAGCAGTTCTTC. Translated, it gives CAWNVGTGNNEQFF.

This chain links TRBV2 with TRBJ1-2; 8 nucleotides line up with TRBD1. This CDR3 spans 15 amino acids. V lost 7 bases, J lost 4 bases, and 11 bases stayed unmatched. Germline V gene data show CDR1 as SNHLY and CDR2 as FYNNEI. Here the CDR3 reads CASKQGADRIYGYTF. DNA for the CDR3: TGTGCCAGCAAGCAGGGGGCGGACCGGATCTATGGCTACACCTTC.

The chain combines TRBV14 with TRBJ1-6, with D unclear. Germline V CDR1 and CDR2: SGHDN, FVKESK. V dropped 0 bases and J dropped 7 bases, with 10 bases sitting between them. This CDR3 region has 15 residues. The CDR3 coding sequence is TGTGCCAGCAGCCAAGATCTTGGCGGAAATTCACCCCTCCACTTT. Amino acids: CASSQDLGGNSPLHF.

V gene TRBV28 combines with J gene TRBJ2-7; the D gene is possibly TRBD2 (6 bases). The CDR3 runs to 17 residues. Trimming removed 1 base from V and 1 base from J, with 17 bases in between. The V gene's germline CDR1 is MDHEN and CDR2 SYDVKM. CDR3 region: CASSLSQEGLGSYEQYF. In DNA form, the CDR3 reads TGTGCCAGCAGTTTATCCCAGGAGGGCCTCGGGTCCTACGAGCAGTACTTC.

CDR3 coding DNA: TGTGCCAGCAGCTCTAGCGGGGGGTCCTATAACCTCCCCTACGAGCAGTACTTC. Residues: CASSSSGGSYNLPYEQYF. The chain combines TRBV13 with TRBJ2-7; 11 bases are shared with TRBD2. CDR1 is PRHDT and CDR2 is FYEKMQ in the germline V gene (reference sequence). V lost 4 bases to trimming and J lost 2 bases; unmatched junction nucleotides: 13. The CDR3 runs 18 residues.

V and J are TRBV18 and TRBJ1-1, with TRBD1 as a possible D gene (5 bases). The ends were cut back, 5 bases at V and 1 base at J, with 11 bases in the middle. This CDR3 has 14 amino acids. The germline V gene has CDR1 KGHSH and CDR2 LQKENI. In DNA, the CDR3 is TGTGCCAGCTCAGCCCGCGACAGGAACACTGAAGCTTTCTTT. Amino acids: CASSARDRNTEAFF.

The V call is TRBV4-2, the J call TRBJ2-7; 7 bases line up with TRBD1. The germline V gene encodes CDR1 LGHNA and CDR2 YNFKEQ. The CDR3 contains 15 residues. V lost 1 base to trimming and J lost 2 bases; unmatched junction nucleotides: 5. CDR3 DNA: TGTGCCAGCAGCCAAGTTGAGGGGGCAACCTACGAGCAGTACTTC. This sequence encodes CASSQVEGATYEQYF.

CDR3 protein: CASSLRQGDGYTF. Written as DNA, the CDR3 is TGTGCCAGCAGCTTAAGACAGGGCGATGGCTACACCTTC. This chain connects TRBV13 to TRBJ1-2; 7 bases agree with TRBD1. CDR3 length: 13 amino acids. The V gene end was trimmed by 2 bases and the J gene end by 6 bases; junction bases not matched to a gene: 3. CDR1 and CDR2 (germline): PRHDT, FYEKMQ (reference sequence).

This chain connects TRBV9 to TRBJ2-3; TRBD2 agrees at 12 bases. In germline, CDR1 is SGDLS, CDR2 YYNGEE. J was trimmed by 4 bases and V by 1 base; bases with no gene match: 4. The CDR3 is made up of 16 amino acids. The CDR3: CASSVPTSGSSDTQYF. The CDR3 DNA sequence: TGTGCCAGCAGCGTACCGACTAGCGGGAGTTCAGATACGCAGTATTTT.

The chain couples TRBV6-5 to TRBJ1-2; tentatively, D is TRBD1 (6 bases). The germline CDR1 and CDR2 sequences are MNHEY and SVGAGI. V was pared by 4 bases and J by 1 base, with 16 bases between. CDR3 length: 16 residues. The CDR3 region has the DNA TGTGCCAGCAGTTTCGCAGGGGTGTCCCTTAACTATGGCTACACCTTC. This sequence encodes CASSFAGVSLNYGYTF.

This rearrangement joins TRBV5-5 to TRBJ1-3, with D unclear. CDR3 length: 15 amino acids. CDR1 SGHKS and CDR2 YYEKEE come from the germline V gene (reference sequence). V was trimmed by 0 bases and J by 0 bases, leaving 7 bases between them. The CDR3 sequence is CASSLGGISGNTIYF. The DNA of the CDR3 is TGTGCCAGCAGCTTGGGAGGCATCTCTGGAAACACCATATATTTT. The full variable domain, its missing parts supplied by reference TRBV5-5 and TRBJ1-3, is DAGVTQSPTHLIKTRGQQVTLRCSPISGHKSVSWYQQVLGQGPQFIFQYYEKEERGRGNFPDRFSARQFPNYSSELNVNALLLGDSALYLCASSLGGISGNTIYFGEGSWLTVV.

This clone was observed once. The rearrangement uses TRBV4-3 and TRBJ2-7, with D possibly TRBD1 on 6 matching bases. Germline CDR1 is LGHNA and CDR2 is YSLEER. The CDR3 loop spans 13 amino acids. The V gene lost 4 bases and the J gene lost 6 bases, with 13 bases spanning the gap. In DNA, the CDR3 is TGCGCCAGCAGCCCCCTCCTAGGGGGCGAGCAGTACTTC. Its protein product is CASSPLLGGEQYF.

V gene TRBV7-4 combines with J gene TRBJ2-5; 7 bases are shared with TRBD1. The CDR3 has 17 residues. Germline V lookup: CDR1 SGHVT, CDR2 SQSDAQ. With V trimmed by 4 bases and J by 5 bases, 16 bases remained unmatched. CDR3 in DNA: TGTGCCAGCAGCTCCCGTCCTTCCGACAGGGCAGGGGAGACCCAGTACTTC. Encoded protein: CASSSRPSDRAGETQYF.

This clone was seen just once. The rearrangement uses TRBV2 and TRBJ2-3; D is undetermined. CDR3 length: 13 residues. Per the germline V gene, CDR1 is SNHLY and CDR2 is FYNNEI. With 7 bases removed from V and 0 bases from J, the gap between germline ends came to 8 bases. The DNA of the CDR3 is TGTGCCAGCAATAGAGTTAGCACAGATACGCAGTATTTT. Protein sequence: CASNRVSTDTQYF.

The chain employs TRBV6-6 and TRBJ2-3; D call uncertain. Per the germline V gene, CDR1 is MNHNY and CDR2 is SVGAGI (reference sequence). Trimming shortened V by 4 bases and J by 0 bases, and 14 bases separated the two germline ends. The CDR3 runs 16 residues. Written as DNA, the CDR3 is TGTGCCAGCAGTTCCCGGTTGTTCGCTAGCACAGATACGCAGTATTTT. Translated, it gives CASSSRLFASTDTQYF.

The CDR3: CAISESGSSYNEQFF. CDR3 nucleotide sequence: TGTGCCATCAGTGAGTCTGGGAGCTCCTACAATGAGCAGTTCTTC. The genes are TRBV10-3 and TRBJ2-1; possible D gene TRBD2, 5 bases. This CDR3 spans 15 amino acids. CDR1 and CDR2 from the germline V gene are ENHRY and SYGVKD. The V end was cut by 0 bases, the J end by 0 bases, with 6 bases between.

As to this clone: The same CDR3 arises from other DNA sequences in this sample as well. This rearrangement joins TRBV19 to TRBJ1-1; D ambiguous. Looked up from germline, CDR1 is LNHDA and CDR2 is SQIVND (reference sequence). The CDR3 is 13 amino acids. The V end was cut by 5 bases, the J end by 0 bases, with 7 bases between. CDR3: CASSVSLNTEAFF. CDR3 DNA: TGTGCCAGTAGTGTTTCCTTGAACACTGAAGCTTTCTTT.

This chain connects TRBV7-9 to TRBJ2-7; D perhaps matches TRBD1 (5 bases). The CDR3 has 12 residues. Between the trimmed V and J ends, which lost 4 bases and 4 bases, there was a span of 8 bases. Germline-derived CDR1 and CDR2 are SEHNR and FQNEAQ (reference sequence). CDR3 in amino acids: CASSSQGYEQYF. The CDR3 nucleotides are TGTGCCAGCAGCTCCCAGGGTTACGAGCAGTACTTC. Filled out from reference TRBV7-9 and TRBJ2-7, the complete variable domain reads DTGVSQNPRHKITKRGQNVTFRCDPISEHNRLYWYRQTLGQGPEFLTYFQNEAQLEKSRLLSDRFSAERPKGSFSTLEIQRTEQGDSAMYLCASSSQGYEQYFGPGTRLTVT.

This rearrangement joins TRBV27 to TRBJ1-2, with a possible D match to TRBD1 (5 bases). The CDR3 runs 15 residues. From germline, CDR1 is MNHEY and CDR2 SMNVEV (reference sequence). Trimming pared 2 bases from V and 4 bases from J, leaving 14 bases between. The CDR3 DNA is TGTGCCAGCAGTTTACAGGGCCCTAGGGCCTATGGCTACACCTTC. As protein: CASSLQGPRAYGYTF.

The chain joins TRBV7-8 to TRBJ1-4; unclear D gene. V was shortened by 8 bases and J by 8 bases, with 12 bases between the two germline ends. The CDR3 totals 12 residues. Germline-derived CDR1 and CDR2 are SGHVS and FQNEAQ. This chain's CDR3 is CASSPGYEKLFF. The CDR3 DNA is TGTGCCAGCTCCCCGGGGTACGAAAAACTGTTTTTT.

The chain is built from TRBV6-4 and TRBJ2-1, with 7 positions matching TRBD1. CDR1 MRHNA and CDR2 SNTAGT come from the germline V gene. This CDR3 comprises 14 residues. V lost 6 bases, J lost 0 bases, and 2 bases stayed unmatched. CDR3 sequence (DNA): TGTGCCAGCAGCCGGGACAGCTCCTACAATGAGCAGTTCTTC. The encoded protein is CASSRDSSYNEQFF.

The chain is built from TRBV7-8 and TRBJ2-5; perhaps TRBD1 as D (6 bases). V shed 3 bases and J shed 4 bases, with 24 bases lying between them. Germline CDR1 reads SGHVS; CDR2 reads FQNEAQ. The CDR3 runs 18 residues. The CDR3 coding sequence is TGTGCCAGCAGCTTGAGGACAGAAAACCCGACGGTTACAGAGACCCAGTACTTC. This codes for CASSLRTENPTVTETQYF. Full variable domain (rest looked up from reference TRBV7-8 and TRBJ2-5): GAGVSQSPRYKVAKRGQDVALRCDPISGHVSLFWYQQALGQGPEFLTYFQNEAQLDKSGLPSDRFFAERPEGSVSTLKIQRTQQEDSAVYLCASSLRTENPTVTETQYFGPGTRLLVL.

The table lists this clone with a count of one. V usage is TRBV7-3 and J usage is TRBJ2-1; D is undetermined. The CDR3 runs to 15 residues. Germline V gene sequence: CDR1 SGHTA, CDR2 FQGTGA. V lost 2 bases to trimming and J lost 5 bases, with 13 bases between them. The CDR3 nucleotides are TGTGCCAGCAGCTTAGATCCCGGGTACAACAATGAGCAGTTCTTC. The encoded protein is CASSLDPGYNNEQFF.

This chain uses TRBV7-9 with TRBJ2-1, with 8 bases fitting TRBD2. The CDR3 covers 15 residues. In germline, CDR1 is SEHNR, CDR2 FQNEAQ (reference sequence). Germline trimming cut 7 bases from V and 6 bases from J; bases unmatched to any gene: 11. In DNA form, the CDR3 reads TGTGCCAGCACGGCCGGGACTAGGCCCTCCAATGAGCAGTTCTTC. This translates into CASTAGTRPSNEQFF.

The chain joins TRBV29-1 to TRBJ2-7; 9 bases map to TRBD2. Trimming cost V 1 base and J 0 bases; bases outside gene matches: 4. CDR1 is SQVTM and CDR2 is ANQGSEA in the germline V gene. CDR3 length: 15 residues. CDR3 sequence (DNA): TGCAGCGTTGAAGGGGCGGGAGGGAGCTCCTACGAGCAGTACTTC. This gives the protein CSVEGAGGSSYEQYF.

V and J are TRBV19 and TRBJ1-5, with D possibly TRBD1 on 5 matching bases. The V end was cut by 5 bases, the J end by 6 bases, with 11 bases between. Germline V gene sequence: CDR1 LNHDA, CDR2 SQIVND (reference sequence). The CDR3 is 13 amino acids. The CDR3 DNA follows: TGTGCCAGTAGTCTCACAGGCGGTCAGCCCCAGCATTTT. It codes for CASSLTGGQPQHF.

The V call is TRBV28, the J call TRBJ2-7, with 9 positions matching TRBD2. This CDR3 comprises 18 residues. Germline V gene sequence: CDR1 MDHEN, CDR2 SYDVKM. Unmatched junction bases numbered 15, after V lost 6 bases and J lost 0 bases. CDR3 loop: CASSLGEREDLHSYEQYF. The CDR3 DNA sequence: TGTGCCAGCAGCCTAGGGGAGCGGGAGGACCTTCACTCCTACGAGCAGTACTTC.

The chain employs TRBV11-2 and TRBJ2-7; D may be TRBD2 (6 bases). The V and J ends lost 5 bases and 3 bases respectively, with 20 bases between them. This CDR3 has 16 amino acids. CDR1 is SGHAT and CDR2 is FQNNGV in the germline V gene. The CDR3 DNA follows: TGTGCCAGCAGCGGTGGGACGACTAGGAGGGTCTACGAGCAGTACTTC. It encodes CASSGGTTRRVYEQYF.

This chain connects TRBV4-1 to TRBJ2-5; 7 nucleotides agree with TRBD2. After removal of 4 bases from V and 4 bases from J, the junction contained 9 bases not matched to a gene. The length of the CDR3 is 15 residues. Germline V gives CDR1 MGHRA, CDR2 YSYEKL. CDR3 sequence (DNA): TGCGCCAGCAGCCCTGAGGGCGGGAGTGGAGAGACCCAGTACTTC. It encodes CASSPEGGSGETQYF.

This chain links TRBV13 with TRBJ2-1; D is undetermined. Per germline, CDR1 PRHDT and CDR2 FYEKMQ (reference sequence). V lost 1 base and J 4 bases, leaving 5 bases between the germline ends. The CDR3 contains 13 residues. The CDR3 region has the DNA TGTGCCAGCAGCTTAGCGCGATACAATGAGCAGTTCTTC. Amino acid sequence: CASSLARYNEQFF.